The clone carrying this T cell receptor (beta chain) showed up just a few times. The antigen is undetermined. Amplification targeted the TCR beta CDR3 regions, with RNA transcripts as the source material. The first-round RT-PCR employed HTBI primers together with the Qiagen OneStep RT-PCR kit. A multiplex PCR was then performed as the second round. Each CDR3 protein gets one entry after TCRdb re-called the multiplex PCR reads with MiXCR. The data hold over a million distinct CDR3 sequences, with about 35% observed a single time. The sample comes from a study of Graves' ophthalmopathy and Graves' hyperthyroidism. The study, taken as a whole, reports: Ophthalmopathy versus stable hyperthyroidism: 13-signature model gave 85% to 90% sensitivity, less than 82% specificity.

This CDR3 has 11 amino acids. With 7 bases removed from V and 7 bases from J, the gap between germline ends came to 11 bases. This sequence joins TRBV12-3 or TRBV12-4 and TRBJ2-7; D possibly corresponds to TRBD2 (5 bases). The sample comprised peripheral blood or thyroid tissue (not recorded which). The TCR comes from an adult man with Graves' hyperthyroidism. Written as DNA, the CDR3 is TGTGCCAGCACCAGCAGAGGGGAGCAGTACTTC. Translation: CASTSRGEQYF.